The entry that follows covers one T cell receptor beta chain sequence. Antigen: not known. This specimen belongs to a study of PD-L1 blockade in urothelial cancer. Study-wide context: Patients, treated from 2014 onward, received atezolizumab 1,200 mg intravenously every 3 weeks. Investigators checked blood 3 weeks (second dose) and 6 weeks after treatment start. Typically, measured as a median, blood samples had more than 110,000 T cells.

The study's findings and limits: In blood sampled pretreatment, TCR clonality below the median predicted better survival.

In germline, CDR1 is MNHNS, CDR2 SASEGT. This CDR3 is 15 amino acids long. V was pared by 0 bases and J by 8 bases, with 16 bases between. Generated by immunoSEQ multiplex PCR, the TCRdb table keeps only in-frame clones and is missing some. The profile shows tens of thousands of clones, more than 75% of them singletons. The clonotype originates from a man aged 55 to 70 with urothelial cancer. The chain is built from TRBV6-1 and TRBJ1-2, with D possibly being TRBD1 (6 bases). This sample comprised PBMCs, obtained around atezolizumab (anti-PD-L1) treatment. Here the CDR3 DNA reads TGTGCCAGCAGTGAAGCCGGACAGTCTGTTAAGGGCTACACCTTC. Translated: CASSEAGQSVKGYTF.